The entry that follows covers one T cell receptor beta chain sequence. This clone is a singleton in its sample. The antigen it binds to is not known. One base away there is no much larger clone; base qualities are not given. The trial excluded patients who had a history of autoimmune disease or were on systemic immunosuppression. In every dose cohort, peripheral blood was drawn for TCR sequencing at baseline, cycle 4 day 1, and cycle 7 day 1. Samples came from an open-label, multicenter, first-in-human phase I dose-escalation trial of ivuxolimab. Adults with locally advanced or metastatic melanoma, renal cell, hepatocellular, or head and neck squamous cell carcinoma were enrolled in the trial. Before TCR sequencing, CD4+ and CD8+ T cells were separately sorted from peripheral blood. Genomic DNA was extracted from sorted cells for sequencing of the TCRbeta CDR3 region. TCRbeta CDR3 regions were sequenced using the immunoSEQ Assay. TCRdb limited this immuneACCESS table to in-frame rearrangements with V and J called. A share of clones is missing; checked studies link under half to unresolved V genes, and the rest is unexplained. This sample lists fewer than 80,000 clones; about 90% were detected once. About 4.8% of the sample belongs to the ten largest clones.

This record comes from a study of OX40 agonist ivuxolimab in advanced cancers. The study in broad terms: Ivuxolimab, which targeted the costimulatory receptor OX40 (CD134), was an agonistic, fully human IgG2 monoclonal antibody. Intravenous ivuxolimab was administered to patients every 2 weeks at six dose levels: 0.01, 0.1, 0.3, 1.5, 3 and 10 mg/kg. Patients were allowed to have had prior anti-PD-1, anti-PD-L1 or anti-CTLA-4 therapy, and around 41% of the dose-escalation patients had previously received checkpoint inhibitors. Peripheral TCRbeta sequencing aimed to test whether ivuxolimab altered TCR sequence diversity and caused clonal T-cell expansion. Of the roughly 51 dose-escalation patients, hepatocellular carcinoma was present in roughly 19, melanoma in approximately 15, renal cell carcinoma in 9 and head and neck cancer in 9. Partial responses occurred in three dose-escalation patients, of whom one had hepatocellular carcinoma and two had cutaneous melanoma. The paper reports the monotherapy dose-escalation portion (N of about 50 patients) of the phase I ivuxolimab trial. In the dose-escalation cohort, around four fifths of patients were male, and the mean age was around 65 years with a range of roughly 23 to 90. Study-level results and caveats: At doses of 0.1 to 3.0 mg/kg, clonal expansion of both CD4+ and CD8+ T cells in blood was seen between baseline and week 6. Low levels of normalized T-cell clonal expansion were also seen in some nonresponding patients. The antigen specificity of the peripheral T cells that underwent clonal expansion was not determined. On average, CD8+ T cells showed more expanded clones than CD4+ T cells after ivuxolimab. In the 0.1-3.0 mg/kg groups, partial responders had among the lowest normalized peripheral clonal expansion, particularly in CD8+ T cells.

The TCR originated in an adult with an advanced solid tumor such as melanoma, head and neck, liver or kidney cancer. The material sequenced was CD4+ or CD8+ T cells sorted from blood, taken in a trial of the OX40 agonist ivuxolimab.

For the CDR3, the sequence is CASTGLTDTQYF. The nucleotide sequence reads TGTGCCAGCACGGGCCTCACAGATACGCAGTATTTT. The rearranged chain carries TRBV9 and TRBJ2-3; a confident D gene designation cannot be given. There are 12 amino acids in the CDR3, from cysteine to phenylalanine inclusive. CDR3 DNA is the only sequence kept; it has 36 bases, read in frame from the first base. For CDR1 and CDR2, the germline V gene lists SGDLS and YYNGEE. V is clipped by 6 bases and J by 2 bases, and the sequence between their germline boundaries is 7 bases long.